This TCR beta chain was obtained from a study of cytomegalovirus exposure and HLA in healthy donors. V shed 0 bases and J shed 2 bases, with 13 bases lying between them. CDR3 length: 16 amino acids. The germline CDR1 and CDR2 sequences are MGHRA and YSYEKL. To note about this clone: What it binds is unknown.

Both 60 Vbeta primers and 13 Jbeta primers went into the PCR. Clones were sequenced by immunoSEQ multiplex PCR, and TCRdb holds only the in-frame ones, with some missing. The repertoire holds fewer than 120,000 clones, with roughly 78% as singletons. Donors in the study were healthy people who gave bone marrow. General study results and limits: TCR beta V segments were, for the most part, productive about 87% or about 30% of the time in an earlier analysis. What a later analysis showed was that several of the most significant clusters appeared linked to common viral pathogens.

The specimen sequenced was PBMCs. The chain combines TRBV4-1 with TRBJ1-2; D ambiguous. The sequence was collected from a woman in her twenties or thirties in good health and CMV-seronegative. The CDR3 region has the DNA TGCGCCAGCAGCCAAGAGGAGGTGGCGCCAAACTATGGCTACACCTTC. It specifies CASSQEEVAPNYGYTF.